This T cell receptor (beta chain) was sequenced for a study of somatic mutations in cytotoxic T cells in rheumatoid arthritis (TCRdb year 2017). In terms of the full investigation: Right after diagnosis and prior to the start of any treatment, more than 25 ml EDTA of peripheral blood was drawn from patients. A total of about 67 rheumatoid arthritis patients and 20 healthy controls underwent TCRB deep sequencing. Median age was essentially the same in the patient group and the control group. The study asked whether expanded CD8+ T-cell clones in newly diagnosed, untreated rheumatoid arthritis carry somatic mutations, and used TCRB deep sequencing to characterize clonality. Some T-cell populations stained with V beta antibodies were sorted by flow on a FACSAria II or Sony SH800 to nearly 100% purity, with sorted V beta1+ cells additionally subjected to TCRB sequencing. General conclusions and limits of the study: There was no significant difference in CD8+ T-cell clonality between rheumatoid arthritis patients and age-matched healthy controls. Several identical CD8+ TCRB sequences were found in both blood and synovial fluid, and in about an eighth of the roughly 65 patients the largest CD8+ clone exceeded 20% of CD8+ cells. An increase of CD8+ clonality with age was seen in patients (Spearman r ≈ 0.46) but not in healthy controls. No adjustment for multiple comparisons was made for the slight TRBV07 underrepresentation in patients. Viral specificity could not be ruled out by absence from virus-specific databases, and the antigen targets of the expanded CD8+ clones remained unknown.

Sequencing of TCRB CDR3 was done on genomic DNA with the immunoSEQ assay. The published analysis was carried out like this. When patient CD8+ clones exceeding 1% were checked against published virus-specific TCRB sequences, only a few matched. Only productive TCRB rearrangements were included in the analyses. Defining a clone by its unique TCRB CDR3 sequence, the study calculated clonality as a productive clonality index derived from Shannon entropy. To calculate repertoire overlap between two samples, the template counts of each clone were considered relative to each sample's total templates. Flow cytometry-measured V-gene usage correlated with V-gene usage from TCRB sequencing, with a Spearman r of 0.61. Imported from immuneACCESS, the table was reduced by TCRdb to in-frame sequences with V and J called. These copies leave out some clones; in studies compared against another copy, an unresolved V gene accounts for under half, and the cause of the remainder is not known. V and J calls and clone size follow that table, whereas D and trimming were derived from the DNA. Here the sample has about 19,000 clones; roughly 77% occur a single time. Over 12% of the sample is taken by the ten largest.

Positive magnetic bead selection on an AutoMACS was used to isolate CD4+ and CD8+ cells, with flow cytometry used to check purity. Initial screening for clonal expansions relied on flow cytometry with a TCR V beta antibody panel, after which sorted CD8+ fractions underwent TCRB deep sequencing for characterization. Peripheral blood mononuclear cells were isolated by Ficoll-Paque PLUS density gradient separation. Nucleospin Tissue or Tissue XS kits were used to extract DNA from CD4-enriched, CD8-enriched or PBMC samples, and a Qubit 2.0 fluorometer was used for quantification. Reading from cysteine to phenylalanine, the CDR3 counts 15 amino acids. Here the CDR3 DNA is all that survives: 45 bases in frame from base 1. According to the germline V gene (reference sequence), CDR1 reads PRHDT and CDR2 reads FYEKMQ. V is reduced by 1 base and J by 8 bases, leaving a spacing of 14 bases between them. Remarks on this clone: This clone's antigen is unknown. Base qualities are missing; no much larger clone stands one base away.

Rearrangement joined TRBV13 to TRBJ2-2, and perhaps TRBD2 as D gene, on 6 matching bases. Material: CD8+ T cells sorted from blood. The source is an adult with rheumatoid arthritis. CDR3 sequence: CASSLAMSSVGELFF. The DNA sequence reads TGTGCCAGCAGCTTAGCTATGTCTAGCGTTGGGGAGCTGTTTTTT.